The 30 T cell receptor beta chains listed next were all sequenced from one sample in a study of cytomegalovirus exposure and HLA in healthy donors. The table came from immunoSEQ multiplex PCR; TCRdb's copy has only in-frame clones and leaves some out. The data hold tens of thousands of clones, with 75% to 95% observed a single time. The sequencing input was PBMCs. The receptor set was obtained from a woman aged 25-40 years in good health and CMV-seronegative.

V gene TRBV30 combines with J gene TRBJ2-3; 9 bases are shared with TRBD1. The germline CDR1 and CDR2 sequences are GTSNPN and SVGIG (reference sequence). Trimming took 3 bases from V and 4 from J; bases not matched to a gene: 8. This CDR3 contains 15 residues. Written as DNA, the CDR3 is TGTGCCTGGAGATGGTTACAGGGGGCAGCAGATACGCAGTATTTT. It codes for CAWRWLQGAADTQYF. The full variable domain, with the rest looked up from reference TRBV30 and TRBJ2-3, is SQTIHQWPATLVQPVGSPLSLECTVEGTSNPNLYWYRQAAGRGLQLLFYSVGIGQISSEVPQNLSASRPQDRQFILSSKKLLLSDSGFYLCAWRWLQGAADTQYFGPGTRLTVL.

This chain uses TRBV9 with TRBJ1-1, with D hard to call. The V gene's germline CDR1 is SGDLS and CDR2 YYNGEE. Trimming stripped 0 bases from V and 1 base from J, with 4 bases between. The CDR3 sequence is 13 residues long. The CDR3 is CASSVVQNTEAFF. The CDR3, as DNA: TGTGCCAGCAGCGTAGTTCAGAACACTGAAGCTTTCTTT.

The V and J genes are TRBV5-1 and TRBJ1-5; D is possibly TRBD1 (6 bases). Germline V gene data show CDR1 as SGHRS and CDR2 as YFSETQ. CDR3 size: 14 residues. Trimming cost V 0 bases and J 4 bases, with 8 bases left between them. The CDR3 DNA is TGCGCCAGCAGCTTGGCAGGGGATAATCAGCCCCAGCATTTT. It codes for CASSLAGDNQPQHF. Variable domain in full (rest from reference TRBV5-1 and TRBJ1-5): KAGVTQTPRYLIKTRGQQVTLSCSPISGHRSVSWYQQTPGQGLQFLFEYFSETQRNKGNFPGRFSGRQFSNSRSEMNVSTLELGDSALYLCASSLAGDNQPQHFGDGTRLSIL.

The chain joins TRBV10-3 to TRBJ1-1; 8 nucleotides line up with TRBD1. This CDR3 comprises 13 residues. The trim removed 10 bases at V and 8 bases at J, leaving 12 bases unmatched. The V gene's germline CDR1 is ENHRY and CDR2 SYGVKD. Here the CDR3 DNA reads TGTGCCACCTCACCGACAGGGGAGAGCGAAGCTTTCTTT. It is translated as CATSPTGESEAFF.

This chain links TRBV28 with TRBJ1-2; TRBD1 is a possible D gene (5 bases). Trimming removed 5 bases from V and 3 bases from J, with 13 bases in between. The CDR3 is 14 residues long. Germline V gene sequence: CDR1 MDHEN, CDR2 SYDVKM. In DNA form, the CDR3 reads TGTGCCAGCAGTATCCGACAGTTTTACTATGGCTACACCTTC. Amino acid sequence: CASSIRQFYYGYTF.

This chain connects TRBV5-6 to TRBJ2-7; D is unresolved. The CDR3 contains 15 residues. Germline CDR1 reads SGHDT; CDR2 reads YYEEEE. V was clipped by 1 base and J by 2 bases, with 13 bases between them. Written as DNA, the CDR3 is TGTGCCAGCAGCTTGAGATCTGTACAGACCTACGAGCAGTACTTC. Translated, it gives CASSLRSVQTYEQYF.

The chain recombines TRBV29-1 with TRBJ2-5; D is unclear. This CDR3 has 12 residues. Germline assignment: CDR1 SQVTM and CDR2 ANQGSEA. Trimming left V 3 bases short and J 5 bases short, with 10 bases between. The CDR3: CSVDEPGETQYF. DNA for the CDR3: TGCAGCGTTGACGAGCCCGGGGAGACCCAGTACTTC. Filled out from reference TRBV29-1 and TRBJ2-5, the complete variable domain reads SAVISQKPSRDICQRGTSLTIQCQVDSQVTMMFWYRQQPGQSLTLIATANQGSEATYESGFVIDKFPISRPNLTFSTLTVSNMSPEDSSIYLCSVDEPGETQYFGPGTRLLVL.

The gene calls are TRBV21-1 and TRBJ2-5; the table gives TRBD2 as D, unverified against the DNA. TRBV21-1 is a pseudogene. The CDR3 consists of 15 residues. The CDR3 DNA sequence: TGTGCCAGCAGCCCTAGGGAGGGGCCCCAAGAGACCCAGTACTTC. It yields the protein CASSPREGPQETQYF.

The chain combines TRBV6-4 with TRBJ2-2, with 9 bases lining up with TRBD1. Germline CDR1 MRHNA, CDR2 SNTAGT. The CDR3 covers 16 residues. V was clipped by 0 bases and J by 6 bases; unmatched bases: 5. The CDR3 DNA reads TGTGCCAGCAGTGACTCGGGACAGGGAACACCCGGGGAGCTGTTTTTT. This translates into CASSDSGQGTPGELFF.

The chain recombines TRBV28 with TRBJ2-1; 8 bases map to TRBD1. Germline V CDR1 and CDR2: MDHEN, SYDVKM. V trimming: 4 bases; J trimming: 4 bases; junction bases outside the gene matches: 6. The CDR3 is made up of 15 amino acids. The chain's CDR3 is CASSSGQDLYNEQFF. CDR3 sequence (DNA): TGTGCCAGCAGTTCGGGACAGGACCTTTACAATGAGCAGTTCTTC. The full variable domain, with the rest looked up from reference TRBV28 and TRBJ2-1, is DVKVTQSSRYLVKRTGEKVFLECVQDMDHENMFWYRQDPGLGLRLIYFSYDVKMKEKGDIPEGYSVSREKKERFSLILESASTNQTSMYLCASSSGQDLYNEQFFGPGTRLTVL.

The chain links TRBV7-2 to TRBJ2-2, with 10 bases fitting TRBD2. V lost 11 bases, J lost 4 bases, and 10 bases stayed unmatched. The CDR3 contains 15 residues. Germline CDR1 SGHTA, CDR2 FQGNSA. CDR3 bases: TGTGCCTCAGACGGTATAGCGGGAGGCACCGGGGAGCTGTTTTTT. Protein sequence: CASDGIAGGTGELFF.

This chain joins TRBV19 and TRBJ2-2, with TRBD1 matching 9 bases. V was pared by 5 bases and J by 4 bases, with 8 bases of the junction left unmatched. The CDR3 spans 16 residues. Germline lookup yields CDR1 LNHDA and CDR2 SQIVND (reference sequence). The chain's CDR3 is CASSQSRDRVTGELFF. The CDR3 region has the DNA TGTGCCAGTAGTCAAAGCCGGGACAGGGTCACCGGGGAGCTGTTTTTT. The full variable domain, rest sourced from reference TRBV19 and TRBJ2-2, is DGGITQSPKYLFRKEGQNVTLSCEQNLNHDAMYWYRQDPGQGLRLIYYSQIVNDFQKGDIAEGYSVSREKKESFPLTVTSAQKNPTAFYLCASSQSRDRVTGELFFGEGSRLTVL.

The DNA for the CDR3 is TGTGCCAGCACCGCGACAGGGACCTACGAGCAGTACTTC. Amino acid sequence: CASTATGTYEQYF. The chain joins TRBV6-1 to TRBJ2-7, with 7 bases matching TRBD1. Germline CDR1 and CDR2: MNHNS and SASEGT. Losses at the gene ends were 7 bases for V and 2 bases for J; bases not matched to a gene: 5. CDR3 length: 13 residues.

This chain uses TRBV5-1 with TRBJ1-2; 7 bases agree with TRBD1. Germline loops: CDR1 SGHRS, CDR2 YFSETQ. V lost 0 bases, J lost 7 bases, and 6 bases stayed unmatched. The CDR3 has 14 amino acids. Here the CDR3 reads CASSLEQGGGGYTF. The CDR3, as DNA: TGCGCCAGCAGCTTGGAACAAGGGGGCGGTGGCTACACCTTC. Together with reference TRBV5-1 and TRBJ1-2, the CDR3 gives the full variable domain: KAGVTQTPRYLIKTRGQQVTLSCSPISGHRSVSWYQQTPGQGLQFLFEYFSETQRNKGNFPGRFSGRQFSNSRSEMNVSTLELGDSALYLCASSLEQGGGGYTFGSGTRLTVV.

The chain carries TRBV4-2 and TRBJ2-3; TRBD2 matches 9 bases. The CDR3 consists of 15 residues. Per germline, CDR1 LGHNA and CDR2 YNFKEQ. V dropped 2 bases and J dropped 3; count of bases not matched to a gene: 3. The CDR3 region has the DNA TGTGCCAGCAGCCAAACTAGCGGGCCTACAGATACGCAGTATTTT. Amino acid sequence: CASSQTSGPTDTQYF.

The CDR3 sequence is CASSPTSGSLEFF. CDR3 in DNA: TGTGCCAGCAGCCCGACTAGCGGGAGTCTCGAGTTCTTC. The chain links TRBV5-4 to TRBJ2-1, with 12 positions matching TRBD2. Germline CDR1 reads SGHNT; CDR2 reads YYREEE (reference sequence). CDR3 length: 13 amino acids. V shed 4 bases, J shed 14 bases, and the junction held 7 bases outside the gene matches.

This chain connects TRBV6-1 to TRBJ2-7; tentatively, D is TRBD2 (6 bases). The CDR3 consists of 15 residues. The V end lost 6 bases, the J end lost 4 bases, and 19 bases lay between the germline ends. CDR1 is MNHNS, CDR2 SASEGT, per germline. The CDR3 region has the DNA TGTGCCAGCAGCCGACACTACGGAGGGGAATACGAGCAGTACTTC. Translation gives CASSRHYGGEYEQYF.

The chain employs TRBV7-8 and TRBJ2-7, with a weak D call TRBD2 (5 bases). In germline, CDR1 is SGHVS, CDR2 FQNEAQ. V was cut by 1 base and J by 2 bases, with 12 bases left in between. The CDR3 extends over 15 amino acids. CDR3 amino acids: CASSLGGLGTYEQYF. DNA of the CDR3: TGTGCCAGCAGCTTAGGAGGACTGGGAACCTACGAGCAGTACTTC.

This chain links TRBV19 with TRBJ2-7, with a weak D call TRBD2 (6 bases). CDR1 and CDR2 from the germline V gene are LNHDA and SQIVND (reference sequence). Trimming cost V 8 bases and J 1 base, with 12 bases left between them. The CDR3 runs 13 residues. The CDR3 DNA reads TGTGCCAGTTCCTCGGGGGTTTCCTACGAGCAGTACTTC. It codes for CASSSGVSYEQYF.

The V and J genes are TRBV5-1 and TRBJ2-1; D remains unclear. In germline, CDR1 is SGHRS, CDR2 YFSETQ. This CDR3 spans 17 amino acids. Trimming removed 7 bases at V and 0 bases at J, with 20 bases between. CDR3 DNA: TGCGCCAGCGCCCAAAGAACTGCTGTAAACTCCTACAATGAGCAGTTCTTC. It encodes CASAQRTAVNSYNEQFF.

This clone was detected once. This rearrangement joins TRBV6-5 to TRBJ1-5, with 9 bases fitting TRBD1. The CDR3 has 13 residues. With 6 bases clipped from V and 9 bases from J, the junction kept 6 bases outside the gene matches. The germline CDR1 and CDR2 sequences are MNHEY and SVGAGI. The CDR3 loop reads CASSGQGRWPQHF. CDR3 nucleotide sequence: TGTGCCAGCAGCGGACAGGGGAGATGGCCCCAGCATTTT.

This clone has a single count. The rearrangement uses TRBV4-1 and TRBJ2-3; D is uncertain. CDR1 is MGHRA, CDR2 YSYEKL, per germline. Trimming pared 1 base from V and 8 bases from J, leaving 4 bases between. The CDR3 extends over 11 amino acids. CDR3 DNA sequence: TGCGCCAGCAGCCAAGGTATTACGCAGTATTTT. Translation: CASSQGITQYF.

V usage is TRBV30 and J usage is TRBJ2-5, with 7 bases identical to TRBD1. Germline V gene lookup returns CDR1 GTSNPN and CDR2 SVGIG (reference sequence). V was pared by 2 bases and J by 7 bases, with 7 bases of the junction left unmatched. The CDR3 covers 13 residues. The CDR3 DNA is TGTGCCTGGAGTCTGGACGGGGACAGGACCCAGTACTTC. Translation: CAWSLDGDRTQYF.

The chain employs TRBV7-3 and TRBJ2-1, with 11 bases lining up with TRBD2. V was pared by 5 bases and J by 4 bases, with 4 bases of the junction left unmatched. The germline CDR1 and CDR2 sequences are SGHTA and FQGTGA. This CDR3 comprises 15 residues. DNA of the CDR3: TGTGCCAGCAGCCGGGGACTAGCGGAATACAATGAGCAGTTCTTC. This sequence encodes CASSRGLAEYNEQFF. The variable domain in full, with the rest retrieved from reference TRBV7-3 and TRBJ2-1, is GAGVSQTPSNKVTEKGKYVELRCDPISGHTALYWYRQSLGQGPEFLIYFQGTGAADDSGLPNDRFFAVRPEGSVSTLKIQRTERGDSAVYLCASSRGLAEYNEQFFGPGTRLTVL.

The genes are TRBV6-1 and TRBJ2-3; D call uncertain. With 3 bases removed from V and 1 base from J, the gap between germline ends came to 11 bases. Germline loops: CDR1 MNHNS, CDR2 SASEGT. The CDR3 covers 15 residues. CDR3 sequence: CASSESRYRTDTQYF. The CDR3 bases are TGTGCCAGCAGTGAGAGTCGCTACCGCACAGATACGCAGTATTTT.

Only a few counts were recorded for this clone. V is TRBV4-1 and J is TRBJ2-2, with a weak D call TRBD1 (5 bases). V was shortened by 1 base and J by 4 bases, with 16 bases between the two germline ends. This CDR3 region has 17 residues. CDR1 and CDR2 (germline): MGHRA, YSYEKL. The CDR3 coding sequence is TGCGCCAGCAGCCAAGTGGACATGGGGTTCGGCACCGGGGAGCTGTTTTTT. Translated: CASSQVDMGFGTGELFF.

The V call is TRBV30, the J call TRBJ2-2, with D possibly TRBD2 on 6 matching bases. Germline loops: CDR1 GTSNPN, CDR2 SVGIG (reference sequence). V was cut by 7 bases and J by 10 bases, with 25 bases left in between. The CDR3 is 15 amino acids. CDR3 coding DNA: TGTGCCTTAAGAGGAGGGCGGGTCGACGGGCAGGAGCTGTTTTTT. Protein sequence: CALRGGRVDGQELFF.

The genes are TRBV6-1 and TRBJ2-3, with D unresolved. With 6 bases removed from V and 4 bases from J, the gap between germline ends came to 17 bases. This CDR3 spans 15 amino acids. In germline, CDR1 is MNHNS, CDR2 SASEGT. DNA of the CDR3: TGTGCCAGCAGCAACTATCTATCGATTGCAGATACGCAGTATTTT. This encodes CASSNYLSIADTQYF.

The chain carries TRBV15 and TRBJ2-7, with D perhaps matching TRBD2 (6 bases). Germline V CDR1 and CDR2: LNHNV, YYDKDF (reference sequence). The CDR3 is made up of 18 amino acids. V lost 1 base and J 2 bases, leaving 21 bases between the germline ends. In nucleotides, the CDR3 is TGTGCCACCAGCAGAGGGGGTTTTATCGGGAGTCTGACCTACGAGCAGTACTTC. Protein sequence: CATSRGGFIGSLTYEQYF.

This clone was found once. This chain uses TRBV6-1 with TRBJ2-4; 10 positions match TRBD1. In germline, CDR1 is MNHNS, CDR2 SASEGT. There are 14 residues in the CDR3. Germline trimming cut 6 bases from V and 5 bases from J; bases unmatched to any gene: 4. The CDR3, as DNA: TGTGCCAGCAGCGGTGGACAGGGGGAAAACATTCAGTACTTC. The encoded protein is CASSGGQGENIQYF.